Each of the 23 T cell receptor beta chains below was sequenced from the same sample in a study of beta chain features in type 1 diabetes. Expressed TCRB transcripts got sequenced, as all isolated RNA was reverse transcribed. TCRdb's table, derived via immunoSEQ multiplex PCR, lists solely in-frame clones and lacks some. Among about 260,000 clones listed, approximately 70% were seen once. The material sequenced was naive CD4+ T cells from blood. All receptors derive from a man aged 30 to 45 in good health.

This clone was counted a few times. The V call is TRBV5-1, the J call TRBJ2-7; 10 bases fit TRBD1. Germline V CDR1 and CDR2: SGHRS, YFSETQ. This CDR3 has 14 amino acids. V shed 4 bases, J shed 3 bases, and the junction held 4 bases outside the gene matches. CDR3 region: CASSTRTGGYEQYF. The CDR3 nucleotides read TGCGCCAGCAGCACCAGGACAGGGGGCTACGAGCAGTACTTC.

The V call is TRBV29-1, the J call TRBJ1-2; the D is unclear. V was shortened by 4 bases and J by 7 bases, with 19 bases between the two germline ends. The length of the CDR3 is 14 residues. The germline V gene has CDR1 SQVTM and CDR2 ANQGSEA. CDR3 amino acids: CSVGLLLAGGGYTF. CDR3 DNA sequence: TGCAGCGTTGGTCTCTTATTAGCAGGAGGTGGCTACACCTTC.

The CDR3, as DNA: TGTGCCAGCAGCACCATGGACAGGGGCTACAATGAGCAGTTCTTC. This encodes CASSTMDRGYNEQFF. This sequence joins TRBV14 and TRBJ2-1, with TRBD1 identical over 9 bases. The CDR3 totals 15 residues. Germline assignment: CDR1 SGHDN and CDR2 FVKESK. After removal of 5 bases from V and 3 bases from J, the junction contained 5 bases not matched to a gene. Using reference TRBV14 and TRBJ2-1 for the parts outside the CDR3, the full variable domain is EAGVTQFPSHSVIEKGQTVTLRCDPISGHDNLYWYRRVMGKEIKFLLHFVKESKQDESGMPNNRFLAERTGGTYSTLKVQPAELEDSGVYFCASSTMDRGYNEQFFGPGTRLTVL.

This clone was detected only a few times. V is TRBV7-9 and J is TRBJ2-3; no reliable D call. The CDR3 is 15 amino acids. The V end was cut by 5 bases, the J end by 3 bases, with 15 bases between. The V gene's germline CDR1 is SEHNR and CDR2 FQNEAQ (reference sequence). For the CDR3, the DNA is TGTGCCAGCAGCCGACTTGACTTCGGGACAGATACGCAGTATTTT. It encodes CASSRLDFGTDTQYF.

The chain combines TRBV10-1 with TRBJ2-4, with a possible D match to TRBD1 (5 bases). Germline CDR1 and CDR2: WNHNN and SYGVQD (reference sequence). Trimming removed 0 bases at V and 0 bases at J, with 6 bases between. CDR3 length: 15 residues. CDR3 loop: CASSESTVAKNIQYF. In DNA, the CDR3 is TGCGCCAGCAGTGAGTCGACAGTAGCCAAAAACATTCAGTACTTC.

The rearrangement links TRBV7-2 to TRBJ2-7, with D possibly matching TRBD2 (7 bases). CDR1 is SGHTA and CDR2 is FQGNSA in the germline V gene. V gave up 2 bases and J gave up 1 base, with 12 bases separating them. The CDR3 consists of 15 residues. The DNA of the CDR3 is TGTGCCAGCAGCTTAAGCGGGACACTGTCCTACGAGCAGTACTTC. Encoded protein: CASSLSGTLSYEQYF.

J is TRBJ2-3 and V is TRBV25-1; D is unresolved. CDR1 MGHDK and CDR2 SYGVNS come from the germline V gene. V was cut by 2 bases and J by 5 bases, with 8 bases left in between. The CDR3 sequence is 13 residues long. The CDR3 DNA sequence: TGTGCCAGCAGTGAAACTACTCAAGATACGCAGTATTTT. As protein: CASSETTQDTQYF.

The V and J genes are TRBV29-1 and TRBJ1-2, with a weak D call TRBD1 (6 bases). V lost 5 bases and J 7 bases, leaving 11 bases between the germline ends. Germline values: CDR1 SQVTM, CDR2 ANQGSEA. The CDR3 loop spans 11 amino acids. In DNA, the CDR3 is TGCAGCGTTCGGACAGTCGGTGGCTACACCTTC. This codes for CSVRTVGGYTF.

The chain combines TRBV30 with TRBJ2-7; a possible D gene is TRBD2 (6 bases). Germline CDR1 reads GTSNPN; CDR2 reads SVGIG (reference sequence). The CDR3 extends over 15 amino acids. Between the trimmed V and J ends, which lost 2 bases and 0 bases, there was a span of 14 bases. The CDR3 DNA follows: TGTGCCTGGAGTTCGTGGGACTGGACCTCCTACGAGCAGTACTTC. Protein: CAWSSWDWTSYEQYF.

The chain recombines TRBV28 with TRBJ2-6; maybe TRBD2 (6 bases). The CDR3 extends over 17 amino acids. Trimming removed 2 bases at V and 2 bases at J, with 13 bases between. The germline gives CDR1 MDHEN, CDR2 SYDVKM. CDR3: CASSLVEGPPGANVLTF. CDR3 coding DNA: TGTGCCAGCAGTTTAGTGGAGGGGCCTCCTGGGGCCAACGTCCTGACTTTC.

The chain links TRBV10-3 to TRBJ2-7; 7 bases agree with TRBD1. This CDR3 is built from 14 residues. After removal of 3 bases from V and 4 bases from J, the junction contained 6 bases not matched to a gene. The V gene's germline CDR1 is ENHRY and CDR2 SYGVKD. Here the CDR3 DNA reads TGTGCCATCAGTGAAAGACAGGGAGTTTACGAGCAGTACTTC. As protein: CAISERQGVYEQYF.

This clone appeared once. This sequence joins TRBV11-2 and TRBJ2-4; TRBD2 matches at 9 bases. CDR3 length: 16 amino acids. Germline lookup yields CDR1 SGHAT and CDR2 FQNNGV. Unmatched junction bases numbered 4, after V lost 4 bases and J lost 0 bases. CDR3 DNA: TGTGCCAGCAGCTCTAGCGGGGCTAGAGCCAAAAACATTCAGTACTTC. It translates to CASSSSGARAKNIQYF.

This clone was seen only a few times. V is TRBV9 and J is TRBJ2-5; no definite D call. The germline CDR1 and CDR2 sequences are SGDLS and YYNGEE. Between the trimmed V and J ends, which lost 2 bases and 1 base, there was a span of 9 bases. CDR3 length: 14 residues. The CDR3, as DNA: TGTGCCAGCAGCGTCGGACGTCGCCAAGAGACCCAGTACTTC. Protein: CASSVGRRQETQYF.

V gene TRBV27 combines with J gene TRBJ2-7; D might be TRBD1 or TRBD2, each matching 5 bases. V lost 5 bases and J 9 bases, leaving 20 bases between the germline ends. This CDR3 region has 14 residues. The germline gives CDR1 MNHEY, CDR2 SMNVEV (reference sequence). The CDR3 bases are TGTGCCAGCAGTCTTAGACAGCCAAGGGACGGGCAGTACTTC. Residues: CASSLRQPRDGQYF.

The CDR3 protein is CASTNEGRNEQFF. The CDR3 bases are TGTGCCAGTACTAACGAGGGGCGCAATGAGCAGTTCTTC. The V call is TRBV19, the J call TRBJ2-1, with D tentatively TRBD1 or TRBD2 (5 bases each). CDR3 size: 13 residues. Germline-derived CDR1 and CDR2 are LNHDA and SQIVND (reference sequence). Trimming stripped 7 bases from V and 6 bases from J, with 13 bases between. The complete variable domain, with remaining parts taken from reference TRBV19 and TRBJ2-1, reads DGGITQSPKYLFRKEGQNVTLSCEQNLNHDAMYWYRQDPGQGLRLIYYSQIVNDFQKGDIAEGYSVSREKKESFPLTVTSAQKNPTAFYLCASTNEGRNEQFFGPGTRLTVL.

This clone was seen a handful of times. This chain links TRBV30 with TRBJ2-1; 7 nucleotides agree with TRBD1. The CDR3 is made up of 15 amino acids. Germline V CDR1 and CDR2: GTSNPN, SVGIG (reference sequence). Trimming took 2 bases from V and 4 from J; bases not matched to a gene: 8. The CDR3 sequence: CAWSRSGGYYNEQFF. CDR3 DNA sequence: TGTGCCTGGAGTAGGTCAGGGGGATATTACAATGAGCAGTTCTTC.

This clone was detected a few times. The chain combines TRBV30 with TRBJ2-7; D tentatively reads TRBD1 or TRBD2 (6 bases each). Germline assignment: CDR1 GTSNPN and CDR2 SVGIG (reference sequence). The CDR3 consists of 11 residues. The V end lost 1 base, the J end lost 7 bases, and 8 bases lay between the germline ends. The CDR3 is CAWSEGGEQYF. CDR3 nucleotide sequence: TGTGCCTGGAGTGAGGGGGGAGAGCAGTACTTC.

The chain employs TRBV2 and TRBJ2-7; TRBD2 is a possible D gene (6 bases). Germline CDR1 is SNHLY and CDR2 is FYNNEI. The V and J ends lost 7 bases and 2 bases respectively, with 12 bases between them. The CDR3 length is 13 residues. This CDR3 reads CASNPTGAYEQYF. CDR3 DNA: TGTGCCAGCAACCCGACGGGAGCCTACGAGCAGTACTTC.

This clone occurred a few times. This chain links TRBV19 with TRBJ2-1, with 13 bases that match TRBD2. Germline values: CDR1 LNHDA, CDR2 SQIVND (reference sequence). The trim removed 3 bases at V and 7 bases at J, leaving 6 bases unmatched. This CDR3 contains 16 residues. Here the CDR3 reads CASSIPTSGRKNEQFF. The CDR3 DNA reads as TGTGCCAGTAGTATCCCGACTAGCGGGAGGAAGAATGAGCAGTTCTTC.

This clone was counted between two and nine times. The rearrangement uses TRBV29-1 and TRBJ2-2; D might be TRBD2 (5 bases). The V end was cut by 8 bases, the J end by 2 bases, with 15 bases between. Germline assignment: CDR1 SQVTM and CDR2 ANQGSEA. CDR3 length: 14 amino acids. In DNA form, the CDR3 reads TGCAGCATCCCCCGGGAAATTAACACCGGGGAGCTGTTTTTT. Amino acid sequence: CSIPREINTGELFF.

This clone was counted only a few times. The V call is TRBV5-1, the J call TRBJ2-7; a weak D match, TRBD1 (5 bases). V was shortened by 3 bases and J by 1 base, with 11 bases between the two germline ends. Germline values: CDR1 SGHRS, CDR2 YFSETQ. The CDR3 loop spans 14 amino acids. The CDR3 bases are TGCGCCAGCAGCTATTCGACAGAATCCTACGAGCAGTACTTC. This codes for CASSYSTESYEQYF.

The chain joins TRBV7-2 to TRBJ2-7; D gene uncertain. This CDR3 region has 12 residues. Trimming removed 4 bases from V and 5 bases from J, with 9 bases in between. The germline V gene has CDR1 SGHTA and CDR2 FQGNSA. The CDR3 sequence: CASSSRFDEQYF. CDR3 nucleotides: TGTGCCAGCAGCTCCCGATTTGACGAGCAGTACTTC.

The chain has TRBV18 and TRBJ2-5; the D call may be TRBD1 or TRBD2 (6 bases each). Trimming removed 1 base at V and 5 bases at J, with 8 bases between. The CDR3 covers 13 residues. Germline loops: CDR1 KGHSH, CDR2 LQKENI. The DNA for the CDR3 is TGTGCCAGCTCACCACTCGGGGGCGAGACCCAGTACTTC. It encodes CASSPLGGETQYF.